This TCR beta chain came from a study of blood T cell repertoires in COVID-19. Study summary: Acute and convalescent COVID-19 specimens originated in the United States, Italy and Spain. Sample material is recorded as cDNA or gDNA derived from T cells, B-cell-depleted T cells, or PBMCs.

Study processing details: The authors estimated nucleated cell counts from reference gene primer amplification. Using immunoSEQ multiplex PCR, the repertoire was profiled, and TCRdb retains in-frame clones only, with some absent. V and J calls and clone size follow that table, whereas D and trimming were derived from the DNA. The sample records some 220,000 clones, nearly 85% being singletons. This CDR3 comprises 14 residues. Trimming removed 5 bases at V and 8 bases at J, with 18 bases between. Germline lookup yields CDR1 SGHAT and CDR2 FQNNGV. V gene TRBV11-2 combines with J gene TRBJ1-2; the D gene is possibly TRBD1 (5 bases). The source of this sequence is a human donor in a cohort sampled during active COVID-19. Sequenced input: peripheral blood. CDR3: CASSATAGVEGYTF. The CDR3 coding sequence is TGTGCCAGCAGCGCGACAGCGGGAGTTGAGGGCTACACCTTC.